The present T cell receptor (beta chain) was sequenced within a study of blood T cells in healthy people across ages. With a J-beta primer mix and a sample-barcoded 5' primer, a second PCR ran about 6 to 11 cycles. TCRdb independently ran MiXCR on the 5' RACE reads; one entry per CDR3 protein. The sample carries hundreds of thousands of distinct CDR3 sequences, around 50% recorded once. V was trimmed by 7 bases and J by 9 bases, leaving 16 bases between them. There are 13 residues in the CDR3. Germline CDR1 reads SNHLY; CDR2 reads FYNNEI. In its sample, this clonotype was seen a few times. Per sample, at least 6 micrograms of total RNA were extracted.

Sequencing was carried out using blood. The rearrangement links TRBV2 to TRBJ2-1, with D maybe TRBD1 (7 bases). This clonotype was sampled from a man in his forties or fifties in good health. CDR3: CASTGRGAGEQFF. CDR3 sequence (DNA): TGTGCCAGCACTGGCAGGGGGGCGGGTGAGCAGTTCTTC.